Here is one T cell receptor (beta chain) with its context. Its matching antigen is unknown. The junction and the germline gene differ at one end; a read error may be behind it. For blood RNA, unsorted whole blood served as the source, and germline DNA was extracted too. Germline values: CDR1 MNHNS, CDR2 SASEGT. The CDR3 covers 14 residues. The data originate from a study of tumor-infiltrating lymphocytes in primary liver carcinoma. Points from the study as a whole: A significantly higher top-250-clone fraction was recorded for tumors than for blood (p = 0.039).

A constant-region primer primed TCR beta cDNA synthesis from 450 to 550 ng of total RNA. What produced the TCR beta libraries was three nested multiplex PCR rounds using slightly modified ARM-PCR. For roughly 10 cycles apiece, the opening two PCR rounds ran with TRBV1-TRBV30 forward primers and a C-beta reverse primer. TCRdb passed the multiplex PCR reads through MiXCR, listing each CDR3 protein once. The sample has around 210,000 distinct CDR3 sequences, roughly 61% seen once. This sequence joins TRBV6-1 and TRBJ2-1, with TRBD1 identical over 8 bases. The sequencing input was peripheral blood. This clonotype was sampled from a woman aged 60-75 years with primary liver carcinoma and hepatitis B virus infection. CDR3 sequence reads: CVSGLDRVLAVQFF. CDR3 nucleotide sequence: TGTGTCAGCGGTTTGGACAGGGTCTTGGCCGTGCAGTTCTTC.